The 26 T cell receptor beta chains reported below all come from one sample, sequenced in a study of blood T cell repertoires in COVID-19. Here immunoSEQ multiplex PCR was the method, and the copy in TCRdb shows in-frame clones only, minus some. This table holds 400,000 to 450,000 clones, 88% found once. Sequenced sample: peripheral blood. Receptors were obtained from a woman between 50 and 59 years old with COVID-19, enrolled during active disease.

The chain carries TRBV5-1 and TRBJ2-3, with 9 bases matching TRBD2. The CDR3 sequence is 15 residues long. The junction had 3 bases not matched to a gene; V was cut back by 1 base and J by 3 bases. CDR1 is SGHRS, CDR2 YFSETQ, per germline. Written as DNA, the CDR3 is TGCGCCAGCAGCTTGCGGCGGGGGGGGACAGATACGCAGTATTTT. This gives the protein CASSLRRGGTDTQYF.

V is TRBV27 and J is TRBJ2-7, with TRBD1 matching over 8 bases. CDR3 length equals 13 residues. Germline CDR1 is MNHEY and CDR2 is SMNVEV (reference sequence). J was trimmed by 2 bases and V by 8 bases; bases with no gene match: 5. The CDR3 nucleotides are TGTGCCAGCGGGAGACAGGGGACCTACGAGCAGTACTTC. It codes for CASGRQGTYEQYF.

This chain connects TRBV10-3 to TRBJ2-1; the match to TRBD2 covers 10 bases. The CDR3 is made up of 13 amino acids. CDR1 is ENHRY and CDR2 is SYGVKD in the germline V gene. After removal of 3 bases from V and 16 bases from J, the junction contained 9 bases not matched to a gene. The CDR3 DNA follows: TGTGCCATCAGTGAACCTAGCGGGGGCCCTCCCTTCTTC. Amino acids: CAISEPSGGPPFF.

Remarks on this clone: The same CDR3 is also encoded by other DNA sequences in this sample. The chain has TRBV12-5 and TRBJ1-6, with D tentatively TRBD1 (6 bases). Trimming took off 7 bases at V and 5 bases at J, with 18 bases between the two ends. CDR1 and CDR2 (germline): LGHNT, FRNRAP. CDR3 length: 16 amino acids. The CDR3 DNA is TGTGCTAGTGCTCCCGGGGGGGGGCTCAATAATTCACCCCTCCACTTT. This codes for CASAPGGGLNNSPLHF.

V gene TRBV7-3 combines with J gene TRBJ2-3; TRBD2 agrees at 7 bases. CDR3 length: 13 amino acids. With V trimmed by 0 bases and J by 8 bases, 2 bases remained unmatched. Germline CDR1 is SGHTA and CDR2 is FQGTGA. The CDR3: CASSLTSGGTQYF. For the CDR3, the DNA is TGTGCCAGCAGCTTAACCTCGGGGGGTACGCAGTATTTT.

This clone was detected once. The CDR3 sequence is CAWSLDRGTGELFF. CDR3 nucleotide sequence: TGTGCCTGGAGTCTAGATCGCGGGACCGGGGAGCTGTTTTTT. The chain links TRBV30 to TRBJ2-2; TRBD2 might be the D (5 bases). CDR3 size: 14 residues. CDR1 is GTSNPN, CDR2 SVGIG, per germline (reference sequence). V was clipped by 2 bases and J by 5 bases, with 12 bases between them.

The chain links TRBV14 to TRBJ1-6; D is ambiguous. This CDR3 has 13 amino acids. Trimming pared 4 bases from V and 7 bases from J, leaving 8 bases between. Germline V gene lookup returns CDR1 SGHDN and CDR2 FVKESK. The CDR3 spells CASSLAGNSPLHF. CDR3 coding DNA: TGTGCCAGCAGCCTCGCGGGGAATTCACCCCTCCACTTT.

The table lists this clone with a few counts. This CDR3 is also generated by other DNA sequences in the sample. The rearrangement uses TRBV3-1 (or the pseudogene TRBV3-2) and TRBJ1-1; D is possibly TRBD1 (5 bases). Germline CDR1 reads LGHDT; CDR2 reads YNNKEL (reference sequence). Trimming took off 2 bases at V and 0 bases at J, with 10 bases between the two ends. This CDR3 comprises 15 residues. The DNA of the CDR3 is TGTGCCAGCAGCCAAACAGGAGACATGAACACTGAAGCTTTCTTT. Its translation is CASSQTGDMNTEAFF.

The chain links TRBV3-1 (or the pseudogene TRBV3-2) to TRBJ2-1; D not certain. Germline CDR1 LGHDT, CDR2 YNNKEL (reference sequence). CDR3 length: 18 amino acids. Trimming cost V 1 base and J 0 bases, with 16 bases left between them. CDR3 nucleotides: TGTGCCAGCAGCCAAGGAGGAGCTGGCTGGAGCTCCTACAATGAGCAGTTCTTC. Protein: CASSQGGAGWSSYNEQFF.

The chain recombines TRBV15 with TRBJ2-1; 10 nucleotides match TRBD1. The CDR3 extends over 16 amino acids. Germline values: CDR1 LNHNV, CDR2 YYDKDF (reference sequence). Trimming at V came to 4 bases and at J to 5 bases, leaving 8 bases not matched to a gene. DNA of the CDR3: TGTGCCACCAGCACGAGGGACAGGGGTTTGAACAATGAGCAGTTCTTC. Translated: CATSTRDRGLNNEQFF.

This CDR3 reads CASSQDRPAEAFF. The CDR3 DNA is TGTGCCAGCAGCCAAGACCGCCCGGCTGAAGCTTTCTTT. V and J are TRBV14 and TRBJ1-1; D gene uncertain. Germline CDR1 and CDR2: SGHDN and FVKESK. This CDR3 spans 13 amino acids. The V and J ends lost 0 bases and 6 bases respectively, with 8 bases between them.

This chain links TRBV2 with TRBJ2-3; a weak D match, TRBD2 (5 bases). Per the germline V gene, CDR1 is SNHLY and CDR2 is FYNNEI. Trimming removed 11 bases from V and 6 bases from J, with 27 bases in between. This CDR3 spans 16 amino acids. CDR3 sequence reads: CAVPLKDLGVPDTQYF. CDR3 coding DNA: TGTGCCGTACCCCTAAAAGATTTGGGAGTACCGGATACGCAGTATTTT. The variable domain in full, with the rest retrieved from reference TRBV2 and TRBJ2-3, is EPEVTQTPSHQVTQMGQEVILRCVPISNHLYFYWYRQILGQKVEFLVSFYNNEISEKSEIFDDQFSVERPDGSNFTLKIRSTKLEDSAMYFCAVPLKDLGVPDTQYFGPGTRLTVL.

V is TRBV5-1 and J is TRBJ2-1, with a tentative D call TRBD2 (6 bases). Germline CDR1 and CDR2: SGHRS and YFSETQ. CDR3 length: 15 residues. Trimming took off 5 bases at V and 5 bases at J, with 17 bases between the two ends. The CDR3 loop reads CASRGVPGLDNEQFF. CDR3 in DNA: TGCGCCAGCAGGGGGGTACCGGGACTCGACAATGAGCAGTTCTTC.

The J gene is TRBJ1-2, the V gene TRBV6-5; possible D gene TRBD1, 5 bases. Germline values: CDR1 MNHEY, CDR2 SVGAGI. V lost 8 bases, J lost 5 bases, and 12 bases lay in between. This CDR3 has 12 amino acids. The CDR3 sequence: CASHRGGYGYTF. Written as DNA, the CDR3 is TGTGCCAGCCACCGGGGGGGGTATGGCTACACCTTC.

The chain recombines TRBV28 with TRBJ2-3, with D possibly being TRBD1 (6 bases). This CDR3 has 15 amino acids. The V end was cut by 6 bases, the J end by 2 bases, with 15 bases between. CDR1 is MDHEN, CDR2 SYDVKM, per germline. The CDR3 region is CASSPLQGHTDTQYF. The DNA for the CDR3 is TGTGCCAGCAGCCCACTACAGGGCCACACAGATACGCAGTATTTT.

This chain links TRBV30 with TRBJ1-2, with D unresolved. Looked up from germline, CDR1 is GTSNPN and CDR2 is SVGIG (reference sequence). The CDR3 loop spans 13 amino acids. With 1 base removed from V and 4 bases from J, the gap between germline ends came to 10 bases. The CDR3 DNA sequence: TGTGCCTGGAGTGAGGGAGCTACCTATGGCTACACCTTC. Its protein product is CAWSEGATYGYTF.

The V call is TRBV30, the J call TRBJ1-6; tentatively, D is TRBD1 (6 bases). The CDR3 covers 14 residues. The germline gives CDR1 GTSNPN, CDR2 SVGIG (reference sequence). The V gene lost 4 bases and the J gene lost 4 bases, with 11 bases spanning the gap. CDR3 in amino acids: CAWIPRGYNSPLHF. CDR3 sequence (DNA): TGTGCCTGGATCCCTAGGGGGTATAATTCACCCCTCCACTTT.

V and J are TRBV29-1 and TRBJ2-3; TRBD1 matches 7 bases. CDR1 and CDR2 (germline): SQVTM, ANQGSEA. The V and J ends lost 1 base and 4 bases, in that order; junction bases with no gene match: 2. This CDR3 is 13 amino acids long. Written as DNA, the CDR3 is TGCAGCGTTGAAGCGACAGGGTCAGATACGCAGTATTTT. It codes for CSVEATGSDTQYF.

The chain is built from TRBV5-6 and TRBJ1-5; D is ambiguous. With 0 bases removed from V and 6 bases from J, the gap between germline ends came to 7 bases. The germline V gene has CDR1 SGHDT and CDR2 YYEEEE. The CDR3 is 13 amino acids. The CDR3 nucleotides read TGTGCCAGCAGCTTGGGGGAGGGTCAGCCCCAGCATTTT. Translating it yields CASSLGEGQPQHF.

This chain links TRBV10-2 with TRBJ2-7, with TRBD2 matching over 8 bases. V shed 7 bases and J 5 bases; nucleotides not matched to a gene: 7. The length of the CDR3 is 13 residues. Germline CDR1 is WSHSY and CDR2 is SAAADI. CDR3 protein: CASKGGGTDEQYF. In DNA, the CDR3 is TGCGCCAGCAAAGGCGGGGGGACTGACGAGCAGTACTTC.

The chain is built from TRBV2 and TRBJ2-7; 9 bases align to TRBD2. The CDR3 totals 15 residues. Germline CDR1 reads SNHLY; CDR2 reads FYNNEI. With 3 bases clipped from V and 6 bases from J, the junction kept 9 bases outside the gene matches. CDR3 loop: CASSDGRLAGCEQYF. The CDR3 DNA follows: TGTGCCAGCAGTGATGGTAGGCTAGCGGGGTGCGAGCAGTACTTC.

The gene calls are TRBV6-4 and TRBJ2-3; 10 bases are shared with TRBD2. The CDR3 covers 16 residues. Germline CDR1 and CDR2: MRHNA and SNTAGT. The J segment lost 4 bases and the V segment lost 3 bases, leaving 7 bases of the junction unmatched. The CDR3, as DNA: TGTGCCAGCAGTGAAACCAGCGGGGGGGCCGCAGATACGCAGTATTTT. Translation gives CASSETSGGAADTQYF.

This rearrangement joins TRBV18 to TRBJ1-1; unclear D gene. The V end was cut by 3 bases, the J end by 0 bases, with 14 bases between. The CDR3 loop spans 16 amino acids. CDR1 is KGHSH, CDR2 LQKENI, per germline. The CDR3 DNA is TGTGCCAGCTCACCCCCCCGGGTGCGGATGAACACTGAAGCTTTCTTT. Residues: CASSPPRVRMNTEAFF.

This rearrangement joins TRBV24-1 to TRBJ1-2; D possibly corresponds to TRBD1 (6 bases). The CDR3 covers 13 residues. CDR1 and CDR2 from the germline V gene are KGHDR and SFDVKD. V dropped 3 bases and J dropped 6 bases, with 10 bases sitting between them. CDR3 DNA sequence: TGTGCCACCAGTGATGTGAACAGGGATGGCTACACCTTC. Translated, it gives CATSDVNRDGYTF.

The J gene is TRBJ1-1, the V gene TRBV30; 8 bases map to TRBD1. Germline V gene data show CDR1 as GTSNPN and CDR2 as SVGIG (reference sequence). Trimming took 1 base from V and 5 from J; bases not matched to a gene: 6. This CDR3 has 14 amino acids. CDR3 bases: TGTGCCTGGAGTGGGACAGGGACGGGGACTGAAGCTTTCTTT. Amino acids: CAWSGTGTGTEAFF.

V and J are TRBV7-3 and TRBJ1-3; possibly TRBD1 for D (6 bases). This CDR3 has 13 residues. V was trimmed by 3 bases and J by 4 bases, leaving 7 bases between them. The germline V gene encodes CDR1 SGHTA and CDR2 FQGTGA. The CDR3 sequence: CASSLDSGNTIYF. The CDR3 DNA sequence: TGTGCCAGCAGCTTGGACAGCGGAAACACCATATATTTT.